This T cell receptor beta chain stems from a study of OX40 agonist ivuxolimab in advanced cancers. The wider study: Those enrolled were about 82% male, with a mean age of around 58 years and ages from roughly 20 to 90.

Prior autoimmune disease or systemic immunosuppression barred patients. This clone came up a few times. Trimming removed 4 bases from V and 5 bases from J, with 12 bases in between. Germline CDR1 SGHRS, CDR2 YFSETQ. The length of the CDR3 is 13 residues. Assay: immunoSEQ multiplex PCR; the TCRdb copy retains only in-frame clones and omits some. The data show tens of thousands of clones, 82% seen once. This sequence joins TRBV5-1 and TRBJ2-5; D might be TRBD1 (5 bases). Sequences were derived from CD4+ or CD8+ T cells sorted from blood, sampled in a trial of the OX40 agonist ivuxolimab. This receptor was obtained from an adult with an advanced solid tumor such as melanoma, head and neck, liver or kidney cancer. The CDR3 spells CASSPGNGETQYF. CDR3 nucleotides: TGCGCCAGCAGCCCAGGGAATGGGGAGACCCAGTACTTC.